This is a list of T cell receptor beta chains from one sample in a study of breast tumors, draining lymph nodes, adjacent tissues. TCRdb re-derived calls from the multiplex PCR reads in MiXCR, one entry per CDR3 protein. The repertoire has over 100,000 distinct CDR3 sequences, approximately 20% of them found once; the top ten carry approximately 2.7%. Input material: axillary lymph node tissue. Source of these receptors: a female donor with breast cancer. Some clones in this sample may be carry-over from other donors' samples. CDR3s include the opening cysteine and the closing phenylalanine or tryptophan. The D gene is left open where the match is weak. Clone size appears in some rows only: once, few, many, or a class for an expanded clone.

16	TRBV27	TRBD1	many	TRBJ2-7	CASSLGAGTGAYEQYF	TGTGCCAGCAGTTTGGGGGCCGGGACAGGGGCCTACGAGCAGTACTTC
16	TRBV6-4	TRBD2	.	TRBJ2-3	CASSECRGRATDTQYF	TGTGCCAGCAGTGAATGTCGCGGGAGGGCCACAGATACGCAGTATTTT
15	TRBV7-8	TRBD2	many	TRBJ2-7	CASSPLTSGMHEQYF	TGTGCCAGCAGCCCCCTGACTAGCGGGATGCACGAGCAGTACTTC
15	TRBV10-1	TRBD1	few	TRBJ1-5	CATQGDRVANQPQHF	TGCGCCACCCAGGGGGACAGGGTCGCCAATCAGCCCCAGCATTTT
14	TRBV29-1	.	many	TRBJ2-6	CSVGKGTGANVLTF	TGCAGCGTTGGAAAAGGGACTGGGGCCAACGTCCTGACTTTC
12	TRBV12-3/TRBV12-4	TRBD2	many	TRBJ2-3	CASSLSGRAKYF	TGTGCCAGCAGCCTTAGCGGGAGGGCGAAGTATTTT
14	TRBV5-1	.	many	TRBJ2-3	CASRSISSTDTQYF	TGCGCCAGCAGGAGCATCTCTAGCACAGATACGCAGTATTTT
12	TRBV2	.	many	TRBJ2-1	CASSRQDWEQFF	TGTGCCAGCAGCAGACAGGACTGGGAGCAGTTCTTC
15	TRBV5-5	.	many	TRBJ1-3	CASSSATGLGNTIYF	TGTGCCAGCAGCTCCGCGACAGGTCTAGGAAACACCATATATTTT
15	TRBV20-1	TRBD2	many	TRBJ2-1	CSAFTWTSSYNEQFF	TGCAGTGCTTTTACCTGGACTAGCTCCTACAATGAGCAGTTCTTC
15	TRBV9	TRBD1	many	TRBJ2-1	CASSASGTGFNEQFF	TGTGCCAGCAGCGCCTCCGGGACAGGGTTCAATGAGCAGTTCTTC
14	TRBV20-1	TRBD1	many	TRBJ1-5	CSADQGASNQPQHF	TGCAGTGCGGATCAGGGGGCGAGCAATCAGCCCCAGCATTTT
14	TRBV5-1	.	many	TRBJ2-2	CASSPLGRTGELFF	TGCGCCAGCAGCCCACTAGGTCGGACCGGGGAGCTGTTTTTT
14	TRBV18	.	.	TRBJ2-7	CASSAYGKDYEQYF	TGTGCCAGCTCAGCCTACGGGAAAGACTACGAGCAGTACTTC
15	TRBV9	TRBD2	many	TRBJ2-3	CASSVEAGVADTQYF	TGTGCCAGCAGCGTAGAGGCGGGAGTGGCAGATACGCAGTATTTT
18	TRBV20-1	TRBD2	many	TRBJ2-1	CSARGGRAQNAGWNEQFF	TGCAGTGCTAGAGGCGGGAGGGCCCAAAACGCCGGATGGAATGAGCAGTTCTTC
15	TRBV12-3/TRBV12-4	TRBD2	many	TRBJ2-3	CASRPGLAPSDTQYF	TGTGCCAGCAGACCCGGACTAGCGCCCTCCGATACGCAGTATTTT
13	TRBV30	.	many	TRBJ1-2	CAWSPGLLDGYTF	TGTGCCTGGAGTCCCGGCCTCCTGGATGGCTACACCTTC
16	TRBV3-1	TRBD2	many	TRBJ2-3	CASSQVGGRIADTQYF	TGTGCCAGCAGCCAAGTAGGCGGGAGAATTGCAGATACGCAGTATTTT
15	TRBV5-4	TRBD2	.	TRBJ2-7	CASSQTSGRSYEQYF	TGTGCCAGCAGCCAGACTAGCGGGAGGTCCTACGAGCAGTACTTC
15	TRBV6-6	.	few	TRBJ1-5	CASSYRGASNQPQHF	TGTGCCAGCAGTTACCGGGGCGCGAGCAATCAGCCCCAGCATTTT
15	TRBV19	.	many	TRBJ1-6	CASKTTGTLNSPLHF	TGTGCCAGTAAAACCACCGGGACTCTGAATTCACCCCTCCACTTT
12	TRBV25-1	.	few	TRBJ2-1	CASSIRGNEQFF	TGTGCCAGCAGTATAAGAGGGAATGAGCAGTTCTTC
13	TRBV11-3	.	many	TRBJ2-3	CASSLGGPVRQYF	TGTGCCAGCAGCTTAGGTGGCCCTGTGAGGCAGTATTTT
18	TRBV11-2	TRBD2	many	TRBJ2-5	CASSPGMLAGWVQETQYF	TGTGCCAGCAGCCCGGGGATGCTAGCGGGGTGGGTCCAAGAGACCCAGTACTTC
14	TRBV6-2/TRBV6-3	TRBD2	few	TRBJ2-3	CASSSGTSESMQYF	TGTGCCAGCAGCTCCGGGACTAGCGAGTCTATGCAGTATTTT
14	TRBV7-2	.	many	TRBJ2-7	CASSFLGDTYEQYF	TGTGCCAGCAGCTTTCTAGGGGACACCTACGAGCAGTACTTC
16	TRBV6-5	.	many	TRBJ2-3	CASRRGWSSSTDTQYF	TGTGCCAGCAGACGGGGATGGAGCAGTAGCACAGATACGCAGTATTTT
14	TRBV30	TRBD2	.	TRBJ2-3	CAWAPGLAVDTQYF	TGTGCCTGGGCCCCGGGACTAGCTGTTGATACGCAGTATTTT
13	TRBV29-1	.	many	TRBJ1-2	CSAADSRNYGYTF	TGCAGCGCCGCGGACAGCCGTAACTATGGCTACACCTTC
15	TRBV10-3	.	many	TRBJ1-4	CAISDGGKVGEKLFF	TGTGCCATCAGTGACGGGGGGAAGGTTGGTGAAAAACTGTTTTTT
16	TRBV18	TRBD1	few	TRBJ1-4	CASSTGQGATNEKLFF	TGTGCCAGCTCAACCGGACAGGGGGCAACTAATGAAAAACTGTTTTTT
15	TRBV14	TRBD2	.	TRBJ2-2	CASSQDGRHTGELFF	TGTGCCAGCAGCCAAGACGGGAGGCACACCGGGGAGCTGTTTTTT
14	TRBV2	.	many	TRBJ1-4	CASSPTVANEKLFF	TGTGCCAGCAGCCCGACAGTGGCTAATGAAAAACTGTTTTTT
13	TRBV3-1	.	many	TRBJ1-6	CASSPVRDSPLHF	TGTGCCAGCAGCCCGGTCAGGGATTCACCCCTCCACTTT
15	TRBV20-1	TRBD1	many	TRBJ2-3	CSAIQGALETDTQYF	TGCAGTGCTATACAGGGGGCCTTAGAGACAGATACGCAGTATTTT
15	TRBV5-5	.	many	TRBJ2-1	CASKGAGVIRNEQFF	TGTGCCAGCAAGGGGGCGGGAGTAATTCGGAATGAGCAGTTCTTC
13	TRBV15	.	many	TRBJ2-1	CATSRERQGEQFF	TGTGCCACCAGCAGAGAGCGGCAGGGGGAGCAGTTCTTC
16	TRBV6-1	TRBD2	many	TRBJ2-7	CASSEEAGGAPYEQYF	TGTGCCAGCAGTGAAGAGGCGGGAGGGGCCCCCTACGAGCAGTACTTC
14	TRBV5-1	.	many	TRBJ2-7	CASSLALTVPEQYF	TGCGCCAGCAGCTTGGCCCTAACTGTTCCCGAGCAGTACTTC
14	TRBV4-2	TRBD1	many	TRBJ2-5	CASSHTQGGETQYF	TGTGCCAGCAGCCACACACAGGGGGGAGAGACCCAGTACTTC
16	TRBV27	TRBD2	many	TRBJ2-3	CASSVRLAGVGHTQYF	TGTGCCAGCAGTGTACGACTAGCGGGAGTGGGGCATACGCAGTATTTT
15	TRBV5-4	.	few	TRBJ1-5	CASSLDGARNQPQHF	TGTGCCAGCAGCTTGGACGGGGCGCGCAATCAGCCCCAGCATTTT
12	TRBV6-1	.	.	TRBJ2-2	CASSIGSGELFF	TGTGCCAGCAGCATAGGTTCCGGGGAGCTGTTTTTT
13	TRBV27	.	many	TRBJ2-7	CASRAESPYEQYF	TGTGCCAGCAGGGCTGAATCCCCGTACGAGCAGTACTTC
11	TRBV6-1	.	many	TRBJ2-7	CASSAIYEQYF	TGTGCCAGCAGCGCCATCTACGAGCAGTACTTC
16	TRBV7-8	TRBD2	many	TRBJ2-5	CASSSPVAGGGETQYF	TGTGCCAGCAGCTCCCCAGTAGCGGGAGGGGGTGAGACCCAGTACTTC
13	TRBV7-6	TRBD1	few	TRBJ1-5	CASSRQGGGPQHF	TGTGCCAGCAGCCGACAGGGGGGGGGGCCCCAGCATTTT
15	TRBV28	.	.	TRBJ2-2	CASSLRGDNTGELFF	TGTGCCAGCAGTTTACGCGGGGACAACACCGGGGAGCTGTTTTTT
15	TRBV6-5	TRBD1	many	TRBJ2-3	CASSTQGASTDTQYF	TGTGCCAGCAGTACACAGGGGGCTAGCACAGATACGCAGTATTTT
13	TRBV7-2	.	many	TRBJ2-3	CASSLASADTQYF	TGTGCCAGCAGCTTAGCGTCGGCAGATACGCAGTATTTT
14	TRBV24-1	TRBD2	many	TRBJ2-3	CAIQASGRADTQYF	TGTGCCATTCAAGCTAGCGGGAGGGCAGATACGCAGTATTTT
18	TRBV6-5	.	many	TRBJ1-6	CASTQGPSRGHYNSPLHF	TGTGCCAGCACCCAGGGGCCGAGCAGGGGTCACTATAATTCACCCCTCCACTTT